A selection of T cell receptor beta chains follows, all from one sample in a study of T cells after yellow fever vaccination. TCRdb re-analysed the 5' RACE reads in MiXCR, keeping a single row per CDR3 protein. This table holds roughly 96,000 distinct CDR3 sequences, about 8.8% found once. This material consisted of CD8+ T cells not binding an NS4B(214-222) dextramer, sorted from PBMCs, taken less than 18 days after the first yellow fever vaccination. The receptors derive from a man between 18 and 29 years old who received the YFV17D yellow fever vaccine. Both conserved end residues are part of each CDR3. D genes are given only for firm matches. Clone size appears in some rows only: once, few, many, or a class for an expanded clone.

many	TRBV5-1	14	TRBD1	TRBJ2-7	TGCGCCAGCAGTGGGACAGGGACAACCTACGAGCAGTACTTC	CASSGTGTTYEQYF
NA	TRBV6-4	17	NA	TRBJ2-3	TGTGCCAGCAGTGCTGACTTCGGACAGTCGGGCGCAGATACGCAGTATTTT	CASSADFGQSGADTQYF
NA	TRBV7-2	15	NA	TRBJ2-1	TGTGCCAGCAGCTTTACCAGGCAGGGGAACAATGAGCAGTTCTTC	CASSFTRQGNNEQFF
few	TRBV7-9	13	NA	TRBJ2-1	TGTGCCAGCAGCCCGACAGCCTACAATGAGCAGTTCTTC	CASSPTAYNEQFF
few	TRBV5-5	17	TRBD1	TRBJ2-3	TGTGCCAGCAGCTCGTATCCGGGACAGGGGGTCACAGATACGCAGTATTTT	CASSSYPGQGVTDTQYF
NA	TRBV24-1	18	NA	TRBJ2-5	TGTGCCACCAGTGATCCGACAGATCTCTCGCCTACGATAGAGACCCAGTACTTC	CATSDPTDLSPTIETQYF
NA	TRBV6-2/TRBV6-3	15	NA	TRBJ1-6	TGTGCCAGCAGTCCTCGGGGGCTTTCTAATTCACCCCTTCACTTT	CASSPRGLSNSPLHF
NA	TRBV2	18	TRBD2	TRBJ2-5	TGTGCCAGCGTCGAAGGCCCGACTAGCGGGGGGGCGTACGGGACCCAGTACTTC	CASVEGPTSGGAYGTQYF
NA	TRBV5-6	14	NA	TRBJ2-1	TGTGCCAGCAGCTCGCCGGACAGTTACAATGAGCAGTTCTTC	CASSSPDSYNEQFF
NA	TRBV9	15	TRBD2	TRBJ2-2	TGTGCCAGCAGCGTAGGTAGCGGGGGCGCCGGGGAGCTGTTTTTT	CASSVGSGGAGELFF
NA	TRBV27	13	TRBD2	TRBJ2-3	TGTGCCAGCACCGTTTTGGGGGGGGATACGCAGTATTTT	CASTVLGGDTQYF
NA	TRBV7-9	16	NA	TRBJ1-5	TGTGCCAGCAGCTTTGATCCGGGGACGGGGGGTCAGCCCCAGCATTTT	CASSFDPGTGGQPQHF
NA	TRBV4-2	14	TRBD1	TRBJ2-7	TGTGCCAGCAGCCAAGGACAGGGGATCTACGAGCAGTACTTC	CASSQGQGIYEQYF
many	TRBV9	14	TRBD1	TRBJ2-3	TGTGCCAGCAGTTTGGACAGGAACACAGATACGCAGTATTTT	CASSLDRNTDTQYF
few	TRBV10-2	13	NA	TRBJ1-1	TGCGCCAGCAGTGATGCAGGCCTCACTGAAGCTTTCTTT	CASSDAGLTEAFF
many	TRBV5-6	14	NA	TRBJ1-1	TGTGCCAGCAGCTTCGTCAGCCCGAACACTGAAGCTTTCTTT	CASSFVSPNTEAFF
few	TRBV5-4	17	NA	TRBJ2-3	TGTGCCAGCAGCTCGAGGGGGAGGATGGGAGGCACAGATACGCAGTATTTT	CASSSRGRMGGTDTQYF
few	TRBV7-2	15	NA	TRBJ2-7	TGTGCCAGCAGCTTAATGGCAGGGGCTTGGTACGAGCAGTACTTC	CASSLMAGAWYEQYF
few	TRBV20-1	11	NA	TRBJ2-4	TGCAGTGCTGTAGGCAAAAACATTCAGTACTTC	CSAVGKNIQYF